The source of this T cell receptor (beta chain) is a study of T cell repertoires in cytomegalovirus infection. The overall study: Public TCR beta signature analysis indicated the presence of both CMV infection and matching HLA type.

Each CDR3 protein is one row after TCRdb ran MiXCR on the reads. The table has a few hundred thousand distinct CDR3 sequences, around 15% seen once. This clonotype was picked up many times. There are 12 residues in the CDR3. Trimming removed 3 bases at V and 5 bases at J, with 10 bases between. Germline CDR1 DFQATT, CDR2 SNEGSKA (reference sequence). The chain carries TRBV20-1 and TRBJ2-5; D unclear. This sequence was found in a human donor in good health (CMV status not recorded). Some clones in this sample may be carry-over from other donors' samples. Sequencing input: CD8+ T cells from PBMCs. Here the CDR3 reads CSASELQETQYF. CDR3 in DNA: TGCAGTGCTAGTGAGCTCCAGGAGACCCAGTACTTC.